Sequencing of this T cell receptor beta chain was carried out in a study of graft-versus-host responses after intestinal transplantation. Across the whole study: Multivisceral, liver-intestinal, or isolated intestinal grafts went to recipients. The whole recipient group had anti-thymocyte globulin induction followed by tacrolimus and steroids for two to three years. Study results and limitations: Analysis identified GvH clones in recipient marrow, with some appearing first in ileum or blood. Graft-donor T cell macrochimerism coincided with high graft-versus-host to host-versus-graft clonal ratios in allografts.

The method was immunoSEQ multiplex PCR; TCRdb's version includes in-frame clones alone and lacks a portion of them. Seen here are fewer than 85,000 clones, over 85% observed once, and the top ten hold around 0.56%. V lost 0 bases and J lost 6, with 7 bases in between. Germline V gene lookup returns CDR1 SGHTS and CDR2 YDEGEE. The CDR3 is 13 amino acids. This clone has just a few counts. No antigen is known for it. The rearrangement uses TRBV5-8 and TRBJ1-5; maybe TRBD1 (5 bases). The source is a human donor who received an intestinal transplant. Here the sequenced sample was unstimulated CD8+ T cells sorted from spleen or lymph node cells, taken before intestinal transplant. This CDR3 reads CASSLEGSQPQHF. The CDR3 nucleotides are TGTGCCAGCAGCTTGGAGGGGAGTCAGCCCCAGCATTTT.